This T cell receptor beta chain is from a study of human versus mouse CDR3 diversity and MHC coevolution. Whole-study results and caveats: Approximately 1.7 million TCR beta clonotypes were estimated for humans, the largest repertoire. Human CDR3s averaged more deletions and insertions than mouse CDR3s.

V dropped 5 bases and J dropped 10 bases, with 12 bases sitting between them. Germline V lookup: CDR1 DFQATT, CDR2 SNEGSKA (reference sequence). The CDR3 extends over 11 amino acids. Naive CD4 T cells, CD45RO-negative and CD62L-positive, were flow-sorted from PBMCs. Clones were sequenced by immunoSEQ multiplex PCR, and TCRdb holds only the in-frame ones, with some missing. The sample lists just under 60,000 clones, roughly 94% seen once, with approximately 17% in the top ten. Comments on this clone: Its antigen is still unknown.

Sequencing used naive CD4+ T cells from blood. Subset given: CD45RO-negative CD62L-positive naive CD4 T cells. The chain is built from TRBV20-1 and TRBJ2-1; D perhaps matches TRBD2 (5 bases). The source is a person aged 55 to 69 in good health. The CDR3 DNA follows: TGCAGTGCTTTACTAGGAAACGAGCAGTTCTTC. It codes for CSALLGNEQFF.